The rows below give T cell receptor beta chains drawn from one sample of a study of CD8 T cells in ankylosing spondylitis. In TCRdb, the 5' RACE reads were re-called with MiXCR into one record per CDR3 protein. Of about 500,000 distinct CDR3 sequences in the sample, 5.3% are singletons; the top ten hold around 3.5%. Input material: blood, either unsorted or a sorted T cell fraction (not recorded which). These TCRs come from a male donor with ankylosing spondylitis. The CDR3 runs from the conserved cysteine through the conserved F or W. Each record gives: D gene, clone size, V gene, J gene, CDR3 length, CDR3 DNA, CDR3 protein. A D gene is named only where the DNA matches it firmly. Only part of the rows carry a size: once, few, many, or a class if the clone is expanded.

TRBD1	many	TRBV29-1	TRBJ2-7	12	TGCAGCGTTTGGGGACAGAACTACGAGCAGTACTTC	CSVWGQNYEQYF
TRBD1	few	TRBV5-1	TRBJ2-1	11	TGCGCCAGCAGCACGACAGGGGGGCAGTTCTTC	CASSTTGGQFF
-	many	TRBV7-2	TRBJ1-2	13	TGTGCCAGCAGCTTAGCGTTACAATATGGCTACACCTTC	CASSLALQYGYTF
TRBD2	few	TRBV7-9	TRBJ2-3	16	TGTGCCAGCACTTTCTGGCGGGAGGAGGGCACAGATACGCAGTATTTT	CASTFWREEGTDTQYF
-	-	TRBV5-5	TRBJ1-1	12	TGTGCCAGCAGCTTGTTTGACACTGAAGCTTTCTTT	CASSLFDTEAFF
-	few	TRBV30	TRBJ1-5	12	TGTGCCTGGAGTGCCCAAGTGGGGGCCCAGCATTTT	CAWSAQVGAQHF
-	many	TRBV7-2	TRBJ1-6	14	TGTGCCAGCAGCCTGACCTCAATTAATTCACCCCTCCACTTT	CASSLTSINSPLHF
TRBD1	many	TRBV12-3/TRBV12-4	TRBJ2-2	17	TGTGCCAGCACCCCCCCATATAGGACAGGGGGCGCCGGGGAGCTGTTTTTT	CASTPPYRTGGAGELFF
-	many	TRBV12-3/TRBV12-4	TRBJ2-3	13	TGTGCCAGCAGTCAGGCGGGGCGGGATACGCAGTATTTT	CASSQAGRDTQYF
-	many	TRBV29-1	TRBJ1-2	12	TGCAGCGTTGTGAACAGGGACTATGGCTACACCTTC	CSVVNRDYGYTF
-	many	TRBV5-5	TRBJ1-2	15	TGTGCCAGCAGCTTCCCCCCGGGGGGCCCCTATGGCTACACCTTC	CASSFPPGGPYGYTF
TRBD2	few	TRBV11-2	TRBJ2-1	19	TGTGCCAGCAGCTTAATGGGCCAGCGGGAGGGCCGAAGTTACAATGAGCAGTTCTTC	CASSLMGQREGRSYNEQFF
-	many	TRBV4-3	TRBJ2-2	15	TGCGCCAGCAGCCAAGCACAGGATCAAACCGGGGAGCTGTTTTTT	CASSQAQDQTGELFF
-	many	TRBV7-3	TRBJ2-2	15	TGTGCCAGCAGCCCCCCGGGGCCCTACACCGGGGAGCTGTTTTTT	CASSPPGPYTGELFF
-	many	TRBV27	TRBJ2-7	15	TGTGCCAGCAGTTATTCGGGACGGAAATCCTACGAGCAGTACTTC	CASSYSGRKSYEQYF
-	many	TRBV11-2	TRBJ2-3	14	TGTGCCAGCAGCTTAGGACTTTTAACAGATACGCAGTATTTT	CASSLGLLTDTQYF
TRBD1	many	TRBV4-1	TRBJ1-1	14	TGCGCCAGCAGCCTGGGACAGGGGGCGCCTGAAGCTTTCTTT	CASSLGQGAPEAFF
TRBD2	many	TRBV11-2	TRBJ2-1	16	TGTGCCAGCAGCCAACTCCAGCGGGGGGCCTACAATGAGCAGTTCTTC	CASSQLQRGAYNEQFF